This T cell receptor beta chain was recorded in a study of shared clonotypes between healthy human individuals. This clone was seen a handful of times. This CDR3 has 17 residues. After removal of 2 bases from V and 5 bases from J, the junction contained 7 bases not matched to a gene. CDR1 and CDR2 from the germline V gene are SGHDT and YYEEEE. TCRdb keeps only in-frame clones here, not all; method: immunoSEQ multiplex PCR. Of 490,000 or so clones detected, 70% to 80% appear once; the ten largest clones hold roughly 13%. V usage is TRBV5-6 and J usage is TRBJ2-3; 14 bases fit TRBD2. The sequenced sample was PBMCs. This clonotype was sampled from a woman between 40 and 55 years old in good health. Some clones in this sample may be carry-over from other donors' samples. CDR3 region: CASSFGLAGGMIDTQYF. The CDR3 DNA sequence: TGTGCCAGCAGCTTCGGACTAGCGGGAGGTATGATAGATACGCAGTATTTT.